This T cell receptor beta chain was sequenced for a study of a mutant IDH1 vaccine in newly diagnosed glioma. Background on the study: Among treated patients, about 60% were male and around 40% female, and mean age was about 40 years. Patients got radiotherapy, temozolomide, or both beforehand, and most got both. Study findings and constraints: Evidence of vaccine-induced immune responses was documented in approximately 93% of patients.

The protocol was immunoSEQ multiplex PCR, while the TCRdb copy is restricted to in-frame clones and leaves out a portion. The sample comprises 95,000 to 100,000 clones, over 85% of which are singletons, and less than 0.65% rests with the top ten. With regard to this clone: The antigen is not known.

This sample's time point: baseline, week 1 (first vaccination visit). Treatment of the sample: pre-vaccination baseline after standard-of-care therapy. New astrocytomas of WHO grade 3 or 4 that were IDH1-mutant and ATRX-lost were found in the donors. Germline V CDR1 and CDR2: LNHDA, SQIVND (reference sequence). The CDR3 is made up of 16 amino acids. Trimming removed 3 bases at V and 4 bases at J, with 16 bases between. The rearrangement joins TRBV19 to TRBJ1-5, with D maybe TRBD1 (5 bases). This TCR was recovered from a woman in her fifties or sixties with glioma. The sequences come from PBMCs, collected from a glioma patient treated with radiotherapy, temozolomide or both. CDR3 region: CASSIQTAKSNQPQHF. The DNA of the CDR3 is TGTGCCAGTAGTATTCAGACAGCCAAATCAAATCAGCCCCAGCATTTT. Full variable domain (missing parts from reference TRBV19 and TRBJ1-5): DGGITQSPKYLFRKEGQNVTLSCEQNLNHDAMYWYRQDPGQGLRLIYYSQIVNDFQKGDIAEGYSVSREKKESFPLTVTSAQKNPTAFYLCASSIQTAKSNQPQHFGDGTRLSIL.